This T cell receptor beta chain was identified in a study of molecular identifiers for immune sequencing clone quantification. Study in general: In replicates, RNA from roughly 21,000 or 96,000 naive CD8 cells was divided five ways and four parts were sequenced.

The naive CD8 libraries originated from between roughly 20,000 and 1,000,000 sorted cells and drew on 10%, 30% or 50% RNA. Making the bulk TCR libraries relied on previously described methods and listed TCR primers. TCRdb itself ran the PCR reads through MiXCR, one entry per CDR3 protein. Here the sample spans 97,000 or so distinct CDR3 sequences, about a third being singletons. Details on this clonotype: The antigen remains unidentified.

Study-wide results and caveats: Among effectors, clones above 20 RNA copies held over 98% of molecules; among naive cells, under 1%.

The germline V and J ends were trimmed by 8 bases and 8 bases, with 13 bases remaining between them. Germline-derived CDR1 and CDR2 are SQVTM and ANQGSEA. This CDR3 contains 11 residues. The chain has TRBV29-1 and TRBJ2-1; D is uncertain. The sample consisted of naive CD8+ T cells from blood, with Jurkat cell RNA spiked in. Subset: FACS-sorted CD8+CD4-CCR7+CD45RA+ naive T cells. This TCR was recovered from a human donor in good health. Some libraries in this study had Jurkat cell RNA spiked in. The CDR3 loop reads CSLSRGDEQFF. As DNA, the CDR3 is TGCAGCTTGTCCAGAGGTGATGAGCAGTTCTTC.